This TCR beta chain was found in a study of brain T cells in children with intractable seizures. Only cases whose brain tissue showed the highest T cell transcript signatures were sequenced. Assay: immunoSEQ multiplex PCR; the TCRdb copy retains only in-frame clones and omits some. The sample consists of 60,000 to 65,000 clones, roughly 95% of them appearing once. The CDR3 is 14 amino acids. The V end lost 0 bases, the J end lost 5 bases, and 12 bases lay between the germline ends. Germline V CDR1 and CDR2: SGHDT, YYEEEE. The input for sequencing was peripheral blood, taken at surgery. This chain links TRBV5-6 with TRBJ2-7, with a weak D call TRBD1 (6 bases). The receptor was derived from a boy under three years old with focal cortical dysplasia and intractable seizures. The CDR3 region has the DNA TGTGCCAGCAGCTTGGTACAGGGTAGCAACGAGCAGTACTTC. Amino acid sequence: CASSLVQGSNEQYF.